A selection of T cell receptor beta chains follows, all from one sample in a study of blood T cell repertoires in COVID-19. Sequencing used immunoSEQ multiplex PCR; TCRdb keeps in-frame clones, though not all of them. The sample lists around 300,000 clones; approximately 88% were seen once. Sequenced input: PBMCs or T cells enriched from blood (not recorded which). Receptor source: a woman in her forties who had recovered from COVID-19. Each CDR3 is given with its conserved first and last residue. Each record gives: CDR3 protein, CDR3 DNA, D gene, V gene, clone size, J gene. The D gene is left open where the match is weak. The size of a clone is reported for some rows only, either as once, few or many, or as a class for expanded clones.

CASSWGQGTSEAFF	TGTGCCAGCAGCTGGGGACAGGGGACATCTGAAGCTTTCTTT	TRBD1	TRBV7-8	-	TRBJ1-1
CASSVGQGAAEQYF	TGTGCCAGCAGCGTCGGACAGGGGGCCGCCGAGCAGTACTTC	TRBD1	TRBV9	-	TRBJ2-7
CASSSWGEVTEAFF	TGTGCCAGCAGTTCCTGGGGGGAGGTAACTGAAGCTTTCTTT	-	TRBV6-2/TRBV6-3	-	TRBJ1-1
CASSDGTGRVGSPLHF	TGTGCCAGTAGTGACGGGACTGGGAGGGTAGGTTCACCCCTCCACTTT	-	TRBV19	-	TRBJ1-6
CASSRTSSQETRYF	TGTGCCAGCAGTCGGACTAGCAGCCAAGAGACCCGGTACTTC	TRBD2	TRBV2	-	TRBJ2-5
CAWIPRGPNYGYTF	TGTGCCTGGATCCCGAGGGGGCCTAACTATGGCTACACCTTC	TRBD1	TRBV30	-	TRBJ1-2
CASSPTGGGYYGYTF	TGTGCCAGCAGTCCCACAGGGGGCGGGTACTATGGCTACACCTTC	TRBD1	TRBV6-5	-	TRBJ1-2
CASSENRVYNQPQHF	TGTGCCAGCAGTGAAAACAGGGTGTACAATCAGCCCCAGCATTTT	-	TRBV2	-	TRBJ1-5
CASSYGTGKKSSYEQYF	TGTGCCAGCAGCTATGGGACAGGGAAGAAGAGCTCCTACGAGCAGTACTTC	TRBD1	TRBV11-2	-	TRBJ2-7
CASSHSRNNQPQHF	TGTGCCAGCAGCCACAGCCGTAACAATCAGCCCCAGCATTTT	-	TRBV5-6	-	TRBJ1-5
CASSWDSQGTYEQYF	TGTGCCAGCAGTTGGGACTCCCAGGGCACCTACGAGCAGTACTTC	-	TRBV5-5	-	TRBJ2-7
CASSLPAGIQETQYF	TGTGCCAGCAGCCTCCCCGCGGGGATCCAAGAGACCCAGTACTTC	-	TRBV3-1/TRBV3-2	-	TRBJ2-5
CAWKVGGGFSSYNEQFF	TGTGCCTGGAAGGTAGGGGGGGGATTCAGCTCCTACAATGAGCAGTTCTTC	-	TRBV30	-	TRBJ2-1
CASTRGSEAFF	TGTGCCAGCACAAGGGGCAGCGAAGCTTTCTTT	-	TRBV27	-	TRBJ1-1
CASSEGRPSSYNEQFF	TGTGCCAGCAGTGAGGGGAGACCAAGCTCCTACAATGAGCAGTTCTTC	-	TRBV2	-	TRBJ2-1
CASSELLAGAQETQYF	TGTGCCAGCAGTGAATTACTAGCGGGAGCGCAAGAGACCCAGTACTTC	TRBD2	TRBV2	few	TRBJ2-5
CASSQDLYRNTEAFF	TGCGCCAGCAGCCAAGATTTGTACAGAAACACTGAAGCTTTCTTT	-	TRBV4-3	-	TRBJ1-1
CASSPLKGGLNTEAFF	TGTGCCAGCTCACCCCTCAAGGGGGGGTTGAACACTGAAGCTTTCTTT	-	TRBV18	-	TRBJ1-1
CAWHIGHYNSPLHF	TGTGCCTGGCATATCGGACACTATAATTCACCCCTCCACTTT	-	TRBV30	-	TRBJ1-6
CASSSQGLGYTF	TGTGCCAGCAGCTCACAGGGTTTGGGCTACACCTTC	-	TRBV25-1	once	TRBJ1-2
CASSFYRGRGANVLTF	TGTGCCAGCAGCTTCTACAGGGGGCGTGGGGCCAACGTCCTGACTTTC	TRBD1	TRBV7-2	once	TRBJ2-6
CASGEGGGFEKLFF	TGCGCCAGCGGGGAAGGGGGCGGATTTGAAAAACTGTTTTTT	TRBD1	TRBV5-1	once	TRBJ1-4
CSIMTGNTEAFF	TGCAGCATCATGACAGGGAACACTGAAGCTTTCTTT	-	TRBV29-1	-	TRBJ1-1
CASSVGPLTAGGGGYTF	TGTGCCAGCAGCGTAGGCCCCCTTACGGCAGGAGGAGGAGGCTACACCTTC	-	TRBV9	-	TRBJ1-2
CASSFERGGPQYF	TGCGCCAGCAGCTTTGAGCGGGGGGGCCCCCAGTACTTC	TRBD2	TRBV5-1	-	TRBJ2-5
CASSQEQGIPNEQYF	TGCGCCAGCAGCCAAGAACAGGGGATCCCCAACGAGCAGTACTTC	TRBD1	TRBV4-1	-	TRBJ2-7
CATSAGNYGYTF	TGTGCCACCAGTGCAGGGAACTATGGCTACACCTTC	-	TRBV24-1	-	TRBJ1-2
CATAARGLGETQYF	TGTGCCACCGCCGCCAGGGGGCTTGGAGAGACCCAGTACTTC	TRBD1	TRBV2	once	TRBJ2-5
CASSQDGRYNEQFF	TGCGCCAGCAGCCAAGATGGGAGGTACAATGAGCAGTTCTTC	-	TRBV4-3	-	TRBJ2-1
CAWSTKLRAVGGYTF	TGTGCCTGGAGTACTAAGTTAAGAGCCGTCGGGGGCTACACCTTC	-	TRBV30	-	TRBJ1-2
CASSQSSGGSEKLFF	TGTGCCAGCAGCCAATCTTCAGGTGGGAGTGAAAAACTGTTTTTT	-	TRBV4-2	many	TRBJ1-4
CASSLSRYTNYGYTF	TGTGCCAGCAGCTTGTCAAGATACACTAACTATGGCTACACCTTC	-	TRBV5-5	-	TRBJ1-2
CASSQAVLKGYTF	TGTGCCAGCAGCCAGGCCGTCCTGAAGGGCTACACCTTC	-	TRBV3-1/TRBV3-2	-	TRBJ1-2
CAWSRGQGDNEQFF	TGTGCCTGGAGTAGGGGACAGGGCGACAATGAGCAGTTCTTC	TRBD1	TRBV30	-	TRBJ2-1
CASSLGPYTGELFF	TGTGCCAGCAGTTTAGGGCCTTACACCGGGGAGCTGTTTTTT	-	TRBV27	-	TRBJ2-2